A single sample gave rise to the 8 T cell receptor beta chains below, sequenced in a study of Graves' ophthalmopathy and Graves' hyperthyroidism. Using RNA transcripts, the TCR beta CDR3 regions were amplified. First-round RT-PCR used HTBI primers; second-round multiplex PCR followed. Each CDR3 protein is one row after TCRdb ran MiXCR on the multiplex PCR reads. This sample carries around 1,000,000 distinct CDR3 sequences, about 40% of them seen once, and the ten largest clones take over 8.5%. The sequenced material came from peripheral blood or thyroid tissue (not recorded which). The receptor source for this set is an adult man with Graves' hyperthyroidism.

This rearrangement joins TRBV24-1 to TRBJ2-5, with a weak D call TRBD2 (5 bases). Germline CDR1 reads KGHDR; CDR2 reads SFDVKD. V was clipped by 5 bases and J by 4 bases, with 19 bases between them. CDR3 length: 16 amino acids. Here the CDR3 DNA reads TGTGCCACCAGTGCTCCCACAAGCGGATCATCAGAGACCCAGTACTTC. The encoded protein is CATSAPTSGSSETQYF.

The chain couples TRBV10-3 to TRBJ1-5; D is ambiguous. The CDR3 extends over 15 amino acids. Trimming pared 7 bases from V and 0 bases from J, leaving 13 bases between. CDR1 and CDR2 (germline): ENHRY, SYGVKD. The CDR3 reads CAINHSLLSNQPQHF. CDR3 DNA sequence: TGTGCCATCAACCACTCCCTACTTAGCAATCAGCCCCAGCATTTT.

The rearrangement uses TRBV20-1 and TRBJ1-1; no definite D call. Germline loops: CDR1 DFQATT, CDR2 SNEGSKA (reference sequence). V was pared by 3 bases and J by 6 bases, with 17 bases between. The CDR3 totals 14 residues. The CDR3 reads CSASLRERVAEAFF. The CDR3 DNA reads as TGCAGTGCTAGCCTTCGAGAACGGGTTGCTGAAGCTTTCTTT.

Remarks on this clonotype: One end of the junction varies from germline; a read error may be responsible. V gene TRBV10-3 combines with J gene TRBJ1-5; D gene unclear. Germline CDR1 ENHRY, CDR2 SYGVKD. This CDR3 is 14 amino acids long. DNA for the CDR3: TGTGCCAGCAGTGTGGGAATTCGCAATCAGCCCCAGCATTTT. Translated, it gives CASSVGIRNQPQHF.

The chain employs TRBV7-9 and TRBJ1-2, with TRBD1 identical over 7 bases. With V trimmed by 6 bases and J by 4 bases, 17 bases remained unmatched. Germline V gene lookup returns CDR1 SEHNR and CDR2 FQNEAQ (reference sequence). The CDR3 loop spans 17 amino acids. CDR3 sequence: CASSQEAGGMSAYGYTF. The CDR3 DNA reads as TGTGCCAGCAGTCAAGAGGCAGGGGGGATGTCCGCCTATGGCTACACCTTC.

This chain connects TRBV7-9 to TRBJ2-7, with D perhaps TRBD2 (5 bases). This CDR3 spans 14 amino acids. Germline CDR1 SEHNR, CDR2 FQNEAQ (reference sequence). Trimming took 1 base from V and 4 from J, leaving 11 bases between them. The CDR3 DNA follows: TGTGCCAGCAGCTTAGTGGCTAGCAGGTACGAGCAGTACTTC. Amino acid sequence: CASSLVASRYEQYF. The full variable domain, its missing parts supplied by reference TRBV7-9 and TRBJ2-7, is DTGVSQNPRHKITKRGQNVTFRCDPISEHNRLYWYRQTLGQGPEFLTYFQNEAQLEKSRLLSDRFSAERPKGSFSTLEIQRTEQGDSAMYLCASSLVASRYEQYFGPGTRLTVT.

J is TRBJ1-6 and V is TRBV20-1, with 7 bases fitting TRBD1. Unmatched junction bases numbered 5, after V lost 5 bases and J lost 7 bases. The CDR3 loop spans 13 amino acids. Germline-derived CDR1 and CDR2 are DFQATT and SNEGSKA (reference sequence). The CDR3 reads CSAPTGRNSPLHF. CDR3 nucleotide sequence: TGCAGTGCTCCGACAGGGAGGAATTCACCCCTCCACTTT.

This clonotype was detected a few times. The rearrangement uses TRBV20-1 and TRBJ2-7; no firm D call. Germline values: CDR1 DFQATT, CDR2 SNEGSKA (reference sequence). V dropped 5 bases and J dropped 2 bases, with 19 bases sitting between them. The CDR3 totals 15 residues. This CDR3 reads CSAPAAKPKTYEQYF. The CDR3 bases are TGCAGTGCTCCGGCCGCAAAGCCCAAAACCTACGAGCAGTACTTC.